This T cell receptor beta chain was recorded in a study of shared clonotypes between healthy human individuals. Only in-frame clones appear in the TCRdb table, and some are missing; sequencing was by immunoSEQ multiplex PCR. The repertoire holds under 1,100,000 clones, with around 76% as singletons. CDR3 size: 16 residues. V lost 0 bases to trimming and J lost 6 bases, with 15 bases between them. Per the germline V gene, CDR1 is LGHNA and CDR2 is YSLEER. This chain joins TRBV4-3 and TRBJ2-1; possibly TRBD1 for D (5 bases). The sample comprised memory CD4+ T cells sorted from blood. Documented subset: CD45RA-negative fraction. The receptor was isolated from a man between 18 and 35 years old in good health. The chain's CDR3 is CASSQDRSGPRNEQFF. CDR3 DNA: TGCGCCAGCAGCCAAGATCGGTCAGGGCCCCGCAATGAGCAGTTCTTC.